This is a list of T cell receptor beta chains from one sample in a study of blood T cells in healthy people across ages. From the 5' RACE reads, TCRdb called clonotypes with MiXCR, one entry per CDR3 protein. The data hold hundreds of thousands of distinct CDR3 sequences, with approximately 29% observed a single time. Sequenced sample: blood. The source of these receptors is a woman at least 80 years old in good health. Both conserved end residues are part of each CDR3. Each record gives: V gene, J gene, clone size, D gene, CDR3 DNA, CDR3 protein. A D gene is named only where the DNA matches it firmly. Clone sizes are given selectively: once, few, many, or a class where the clone is expanded.

>TRBV2|TRBJ2-5|few|TRBD1
TGTGCCAGCAGGGACGACAGGGGGGAGACCCAGTACTTC
CASRDDRGETQYF
>TRBV12-3/TRBV12-4|TRBJ2-3|.|.
TGTGCCAGCAGGGTAGGCTTCTCCGGAGGAGCAGATGCGCAGTATTTT
CASRVGFSGGADAQYF
>TRBV12-3/TRBV12-4|TRBJ1-2|many|TRBD1
TGTGCCAGCGACTCGGGACAGGGTTCCTATGGCTACACCTTC
CASDSGQGSYGYTF
>TRBV5-1|TRBJ1-2|many|.
TGCGCCAGCAGCTTATCAACAGGTGCGGGGGTTGGCTACACCTTC
CASSLSTGAGVGYTF
>TRBV5-6|TRBJ2-2|.|.
TGTGCCAGCAGAACAAGGGGTTTCACCGGGGAGCTGTTTTTT
CASRTRGFTGELFF
>TRBV6-1|TRBJ2-7|many|.
TGTGCCAGCAGTGAAGCATTTAACTACGAGCAGTACTTC
CASSEAFNYEQYF
>TRBV27|TRBJ2-7|many|.
TGTGCCAGCAGTTCCCCGGGACTCCGGTACGAGCAGTACTTC
CASSSPGLRYEQYF
>TRBV20-1|TRBJ1-1|.|.
TGCAGTGCTAGAGATAAACGTAAAGCTGAAGCTTTCTTT
CSARDKRKAEAFF
>TRBV5-1|TRBJ2-4|many|.
TGCGCCAGCAGCGCCCGGGTTTCAGAGGGGATTCAGTACTTC
CASSARVSEGIQYF
>TRBV5-1|TRBJ2-5|.|TRBD1
TGCACCAGCAGCTCGGGACAGGGTTTAGAGACCCAGTACTTC
CTSSSGQGLETQYF
>TRBV6-5|TRBJ1-3|few|.
TGTGCCAGCAGAGGACCGAGGACAGACTCTGGAAACACCATATATTTT
CASRGPRTDSGNTIYF
>TRBV3-1|TRBJ2-2|many|TRBD2
TGTGCCAGCAGCCGACTAGCGGGGGGGAACACCGGGGAGCTGTTTTTT
CASSRLAGGNTGELFF
>TRBV12-3/TRBV12-4|TRBJ2-7|.|.
TGTGCCAGCAGTTTACGGGGGCTACTAAACTCCTACGAGCAGTACTTC
CASSLRGLLNSYEQYF
>TRBV15|TRBJ1-1|.|.
TGTGCCACCAGCAGAGCCGGACGAGGGGCTGAAGCTTTCTTT
CATSRAGRGAEAFF
>TRBV6-2/TRBV6-3|TRBJ2-7|.|TRBD2
TGTGCCACCGTAAGTGGTGGGGGGGGTCCCTACGAGAAGTACTTC
CATVSGGGGPYEKYF
>TRBV10-2|TRBJ2-3|many|.
TGCGCCAGCAGTGAGTCGATCCTAGGCACAGATACGCAGTATTTT
CASSESILGTDTQYF
>TRBV6-1|TRBJ2-1|once|TRBD1
TGTGCCAGCAGCGGTAACAGGGGGGCTTCCAATGAGCAGTTCTTC
CASSGNRGASNEQFF
>TRBV5-6|TRBJ2-5|many|.
TGTGCCAGCAGCTTGGGTTTGTGGGAGACCCAGTACTTC
CASSLGLWETQYF
>TRBV28|TRBJ2-7|.|TRBD1
TGTGCCAGCAGTTTACCTGGGACAGGGGGCGAGCAGTACTTC
CASSLPGTGGEQYF
>TRBV19|TRBJ2-3|many|TRBD1
TGTGCCAGTAGTATGCAGGGGGCAACAGATACGCAGTATTTT
CASSMQGATDTQYF
>TRBV5-1|TRBJ2-1|many|TRBD1
TGCGCCAGCAGCACCGCGGGACAGGCGATCAATGAGCAGTTCTTC
CASSTAGQAINEQFF
>TRBV28|TRBJ2-7|many|TRBD2
TGTGCCAGCAGTTGGGGACTAGCGGGGATGGAGCAGTACTTC
CASSWGLAGMEQYF
>TRBV29-1|TRBJ1-2|many|TRBD1
TGCAGCGTTGAAGCCAGGGGGAAGGGCTACACCTTC
CSVEARGKGYTF
>TRBV5-6|TRBJ1-4|.|.
TGTGCCAGCAGCTTAGATCCCGTCGGAGTTAATGAAAAACTGTTTTTT
CASSLDPVGVNEKLFF
>TRBV28|TRBJ2-3|many|.
TGTGCCAGCAGTCCCCCATGGCGCGACACAGATACGCAGTATTTT
CASSPPWRDTDTQYF
>TRBV6-5|TRBJ1-6|many|.
TGTGCCAGCAGTCGCCTTCGGACAGCAAATTCACCCCTCCACTTT
CASSRLRTANSPLHF
>TRBV24-1|TRBJ2-3|many|.
TGTGCCACCAGTGACGCGGGGGCCACAGATACGCAGTATTTT
CATSDAGATDTQYF
>TRBV5-5|TRBJ2-5|many|TRBD1
TGTGCCAGCAGCAGCTCCCTGGACAGGGGGCAAGAGACCCAGTACTTC
CASSSSLDRGQETQYF
>TRBV18|TRBJ2-7|few|.
TGTGCCAGCTCACCCTGGGAGAGGGCAGGGTCATCCGAGCAGTACTTC
CASSPWERAGSSEQYF
>TRBV7-9|TRBJ1-2|many|.
TGTGCCAGCAGCCGGGACCCCGAGGGGGGCTACACCTTC
CASSRDPEGGYTF
>TRBV7-6|TRBJ1-2|.|TRBD1
TGTGCCAGCAGCTTAGGGACAGGGGGACATGGCTACACCTTC
CASSLGTGGHGYTF
>TRBV30|TRBJ1-6|few|.
TGTGCCTGGGGGCCCTTCACCGATTCACCCCTCCACTTT
CAWGPFTDSPLHF
>TRBV30|TRBJ1-6|.|TRBD1
TGTGCCTGGAGTAATTGGGACAGGGGCCTCGGTTCACCCCTCCACTTT
CAWSNWDRGLGSPLHF
>TRBV9|TRBJ2-7|few|TRBD1
TGTGCCAGCAGCTTCCGGGACAGTCGCGAGCAGTACTTC
CASSFRDSREQYF
>TRBV5-1|TRBJ1-2|many|.
TGCGCCAGCAGCTTGGAGCACTCCGGGGACGGGGGAGATGGCTACACCTTC
CASSLEHSGDGGDGYTF
>TRBV7-8|TRBJ2-3|many|.
TGTGCCAGCAGCTTCGCCCTCGGCCCCACAGATACGCAGTATTTT
CASSFALGPTDTQYF
>TRBV3-1|TRBJ1-5|many|.
TGTGCCAGCACCTCAAATCAGGGACCGGGACAGCCCCAGCATTTT
CASTSNQGPGQPQHF
>TRBV28|TRBJ1-4|few|.
TGTGCCAGCAGTTTGGTGGGCACGGGAGACGAAAAACTGTTTTTT
CASSLVGTGDEKLFF
>TRBV15|TRBJ2-3|few|TRBD2
TGTGCCACCAGCAGAGCGGGTAGCGGGGGGGCAGATACGCAGTATTTT
CATSRAGSGGADTQYF
>TRBV18|TRBJ1-2|few|.
TGTGCCAGCTCACCGGGGAGGAATGGTGGCTACACCTTC
CASSPGRNGGYTF
>TRBV5-1|TRBJ1-1|many|.
TGCGCCAGCAGCTTGGTTGGACTTCGGAACACTGAAGCTTTCTTT
CASSLVGLRNTEAFF
>TRBV3-1|TRBJ1-1|few|TRBD1
TGTGCCAGCAGACAAACAGGGGGCACTGAAGCTTTCTTT
CASRQTGGTEAFF
>TRBV7-3|TRBJ2-7|.|.
TGTGCCAGCAGCCCCCGACCGGGGAGCTCCTACAATGAGCAGTACTTC
CASSPRPGSSYNEQYF
>TRBV24-1|TRBJ2-5|once|.
TGTGCCACCAGTGACACTAGAGTGGAGACCCAGTACTTC
CATSDTRVETQYF
>TRBV9|TRBJ1-4|.|.
TGTGCCAGCAGCTTATGGGGAGCAACCAATGAAAAACTGTTTTTT
CASSLWGATNEKLFF
>TRBV5-1|TRBJ1-2|.|TRBD1
TGCGCCAGCAGCTTGGGACAGGGGGCGCCTGGCTACACCTTC
CASSLGQGAPGYTF
>TRBV20-1|TRBJ2-7|many|.
TGCAGTGCTAGTCCCGGGGCCAACTACGAGCAGTACTTC
CSASPGANYEQYF
>TRBV27|TRBJ1-2|many|TRBD1
TGTGCCAGCAGTTCCCCCGGGACAGGGAAAATTGGCTACACCTTC
CASSSPGTGKIGYTF
>TRBV7-6|TRBJ2-7|many|TRBD1
TGTGCCAGCAGCTTACAACAGGGGGTTGAGCAGTACTTC
CASSLQQGVEQYF
>TRBV29-1|TRBJ2-7|many|.
TGCAGCGTTGAGGCGGGGAACGAGCAGTACTTC
CSVEAGNEQYF
>TRBV20-1|TRBJ2-3|many|TRBD1
TGCAGTGCTAGAGGGGGACAGGGGGCTAGCACAGATACGCAGTATTTT
CSARGGQGASTDTQYF
>TRBV29-1|TRBJ1-1|.|.
TGCAGCGTTGAACCCGGGGAAGAAAAAGCTTTCTTT
CSVEPGEEKAFF
>TRBV29-1|TRBJ2-3|few|TRBD2
TGCAGCGTGGGGACTAGCGGATCAGATACGCAGTATTTT
CSVGTSGSDTQYF
>TRBV6-2/TRBV6-3|TRBJ1-1|few|.
TGTGCCAGCAGCACACAGTGGGGAAACACTGAAGCTTTCTTT
CASSTQWGNTEAFF
>TRBV10-3|TRBJ2-5|many|TRBD1
TGTGCCATCAGAAATACAGGGGGCAAAGAGACCCAGTACTTC
CAIRNTGGKETQYF
>TRBV10-3|TRBJ2-7|many|TRBD1
TGTGCCATCAGTGAGGGGACAGGGTACTACGAGCAGTACTTC
CAISEGTGYYEQYF
>TRBV20-1|TRBJ2-7|.|.
TGCAGTGCTAGAAAAAGGGTCGAAGACTACGAGCAGTACTTC
CSARKRVEDYEQYF
>TRBV5-1|TRBJ2-1|many|.
TGCGCCAGCAGCTTGGGTGGAGGAGGAGGGGGCAATGAGCAGTTCTTC
CASSLGGGGGGNEQFF
>TRBV6-6|TRBJ1-4|.|.
TGTGCCAGCACCTTCAGATTCGAAAAACTGTTTTTT
CASTFRFEKLFF
>TRBV5-6|TRBJ2-3|many|.
TGTGCCAGCAGCTTGGTGGTCGGGGGGCGAGATACGCAGTATTTT
CASSLVVGGRDTQYF